The 18 T cell receptor beta chains below all came from one sample that was sequenced in a study of CD8 T cells in ankylosing spondylitis. TCRdb reprocessed the 5' RACE reads with MiXCR, giving one entry per CDR3 protein. The table shows around 150,000 distinct CDR3 sequences, with roughly 6.6% occurring only once. The sequencing input was blood, either unsorted or a sorted T cell fraction (not recorded which). These receptors were taken from a female donor with ankylosing spondylitis or in good health (not recorded which).

This clonotype has at least ten counts. The J gene is TRBJ1-2, the V gene TRBV7-9, with D hard to call. Per the germline V gene, CDR1 is SEHNR and CDR2 is FQNEAQ (reference sequence). The CDR3 covers 13 residues. The V end was cut by 3 bases, the J end by 5 bases, with 10 bases between. This chain's CDR3 is CASSFEGAYGYTF. DNA of the CDR3: TGTGCCAGCAGCTTTGAAGGAGCATATGGCTACACCTTC.

The chain joins TRBV2 to TRBJ1-1; D remains ambiguous. CDR3 length: 13 residues. Germline CDR1 reads SNHLY; CDR2 reads FYNNEI. The V and J ends lost 10 bases and 5 bases respectively, with 17 bases between them. In nucleotides, the CDR3 is TGTGCCACCTCCACACGGGCGCGAACTGAAGCTTTCTTT. Translating gives CATSTRARTEAFF.

In its sample, this clonotype was seen many times. The chain employs TRBV5-5 and TRBJ2-5; no firm D call. Per germline, CDR1 SGHKS and CDR2 YYEKEE (reference sequence). Trimming stripped 0 bases from V and 1 base from J, with 7 bases between. This CDR3 spans 14 amino acids. The CDR3, as DNA: TGTGCCAGCAGCTTGGCTTCGAGCCAAGAGACCCAGTACTTC. It specifies CASSLASSQETQYF.

There are many counts of this clonotype. CDR3 residues: CSVDPGQGSGYTF. CDR3 nucleotides: TGCAGCGTGGACCCGGGACAGGGGTCTGGCTACACCTTC. The chain combines TRBV29-1 with TRBJ1-2; 10 bases are a match to TRBD1. CDR3 length: 13 amino acids. Germline CDR1 is SQVTM and CDR2 is ANQGSEA. After removal of 6 bases from V and 7 bases from J, the junction contained 8 bases not matched to a gene.

This clonotype was observed at least ten times. The genes are TRBV3-1 and TRBJ2-2; no clear D gene. This CDR3 is built from 12 residues. Trimming pared 4 bases from V and 7 bases from J, leaving 7 bases between. Germline CDR1 reads LGHDT; CDR2 reads YNNKEL (reference sequence). The CDR3, as DNA: TGTGCCAGCAGCCCCTATCACGGGGAGCTGTTTTTT. Its translation: CASSPYHGELFF.

This clonotype has ten or more counts. This chain joins TRBV7-2 and TRBJ2-1; 7 bases match TRBD2. J was trimmed by 3 bases and V by 7 bases; bases with no gene match: 9. CDR1 SGHTA and CDR2 FQGNSA come from the germline V gene. The CDR3 runs to 15 residues. The CDR3 protein is CASIPRAGVYNEQFF. The CDR3 DNA reads TGTGCCAGCATCCCTCGTGCGGGGGTCTACAATGAGCAGTTCTTC.

At least ten counts were recorded for this clonotype. The genes are TRBV4-1 and TRBJ1-5; tentative D call: TRBD1 (6 bases). Germline values: CDR1 MGHRA, CDR2 YSYEKL. CDR3 length equals 16 residues. V lost 0 bases and J 2 bases, leaving 11 bases between the germline ends. The CDR3 is CASSQEAGGRNQPQHF. In nucleotides, the CDR3 is TGCGCCAGCAGCCAAGAAGCGGGGGGGCGCAATCAGCCCCAGCATTTT.

This clonotype was recorded many times. V usage is TRBV20-1 and J usage is TRBJ2-1; TRBD2 matches at 7 bases. This CDR3 is built from 17 residues. V lost 0 bases and J lost 3; bases outside the gene matches: 11. CDR1 is DFQATT and CDR2 is SNEGSKA in the germline V gene (reference sequence). CDR3 in amino acids: CSARDRGSGGGYNEQFF. CDR3 coding DNA: TGCAGTGCTAGAGACCGGGGGTCGGGCGGGGGCTACAATGAGCAGTTCTTC.

This clonotype was counted many times. The chain employs TRBV6-5 and TRBJ1-1; TRBD1 agrees at 7 bases. CDR3 length equals 14 residues. The germline V gene encodes CDR1 MNHEY and CDR2 SVGAGI. Germline trimming cut 2 bases from V and 6 bases from J; bases unmatched to any gene: 6. CDR3 residues: CASSYSDRVAEAFF. CDR3 bases: TGTGCCAGCAGTTACAGCGACAGGGTCGCTGAAGCTTTCTTT.

This clonotype was seen repeatedly, ten times or more. The chain employs TRBV12-3 or TRBV12-4 and TRBJ1-3; D not certain. This CDR3 comprises 16 residues. The ends were cut back, 2 bases at V and 2 bases at J, with 13 bases in the middle. The CDR3 sequence: CASSLSVQLTGNTIYF. In nucleotides, the CDR3 is TGTGCCAGCAGTTTATCGGTCCAGCTAACTGGAAACACCATATATTTT.

This chain links TRBV6-5 with TRBJ1-5; weak D call: TRBD1 (5 bases). Germline assignment: CDR1 MNHEY and CDR2 SVGAGI. The CDR3 extends over 14 amino acids. Trimming removed 4 bases from V and 6 bases from J, with 13 bases in between. CDR3 sequence: CASSSLPGVQPQHF. CDR3 bases: TGTGCCAGCAGTTCACTCCCGGGGGTTCAGCCCCAGCATTTT.

The sample holds many counts of this clonotype. The chain is built from TRBV7-3 and TRBJ2-3, with D unresolved. The germline CDR1 and CDR2 sequences are SGHTA and FQGTGA. The CDR3 extends over 14 amino acids. V was pared by 4 bases and J by 0 bases, with 8 bases between. The CDR3 is CASSSASSTDTQYF. Here the CDR3 DNA reads TGTGCCAGCAGCTCCGCCTCTAGCACAGATACGCAGTATTTT.

This clonotype was found many times. The chain has TRBV24-1 and TRBJ2-1, with unresolved D. CDR3 length equals 15 residues. V lost 5 bases, J lost 0 bases, and 10 bases lay in between. CDR1 KGHDR and CDR2 SFDVKD come from the germline V gene. The CDR3, as DNA: TGTGCCACCAGTGGTGGACGGAGCTCCTACAATGAGCAGTTCTTC. It specifies CATSGGRSSYNEQFF.

This clonotype appeared once. This rearrangement joins TRBV5-1 to TRBJ1-2, with a tentative D call TRBD1 (6 bases). V was shortened by 4 bases and J by 2 bases, with 12 bases between the two germline ends. This CDR3 is 14 amino acids long. Per germline, CDR1 SGHRS and CDR2 YFSETQ. The CDR3 DNA sequence: TGCGCCAGCAGCCCGGGACACCCCAACTATGGCTACACCTTC. Protein product: CASSPGHPNYGYTF.

This clonotype has at least ten counts. The gene calls are TRBV28 and TRBJ2-3; 16 bases are a match to TRBD2. CDR1 is MDHEN and CDR2 is SYDVKM in the germline V gene. This CDR3 has 17 amino acids. V was clipped by 7 bases and J by 5 bases; unmatched bases: 9. CDR3 region: CASTEPGLAGGRDTQYF. CDR3 DNA sequence: TGTGCCAGCACCGAACCGGGACTAGCGGGGGGGCGAGATACGCAGTATTTT. Full variable domain (remainder filled in from reference TRBV28 and TRBJ2-3): DVKVTQSSRYLVKRTGEKVFLECVQDMDHENMFWYRQDPGLGLRLIYFSYDVKMKEKGDIPEGYSVSREKKERFSLILESASTNQTSMYLCASTEPGLAGGRDTQYFGPGTRLTVL.

This clonotype was recorded at least ten times. V usage is TRBV20-1 and J usage is TRBJ1-1, with TRBD1 as a possible D gene (6 bases). The CDR3 has 14 residues. CDR1 is DFQATT and CDR2 is SNEGSKA in the germline V gene (reference sequence). The V gene lost 7 bases and the J gene lost 3 bases, with 18 bases spanning the gap. The CDR3 region is CSVRGGGPDTEAFF. Here the CDR3 DNA reads TGCAGTGTCCGGGGCGGGGGCCCTGACACTGAAGCTTTCTTT.

This clonotype was detected a few times. This chain uses TRBV7-8 with TRBJ2-3, with D possibly matching TRBD2 (6 bases). The germline gives CDR1 SGHVS, CDR2 FQNEAQ. There are 15 residues in the CDR3. V lost 5 bases to trimming and J lost 4 bases, with 16 bases between them. The DNA for the CDR3 is TGTGCCAGCAGCCCCACGGGAGCATATGCAGATACGCAGTATTTT. It codes for CASSPTGAYADTQYF.

Many counts were recorded for this clonotype. The V and J genes are TRBV14 and TRBJ2-3, with 8 bases identical to TRBD2. This CDR3 contains 16 residues. From germline, CDR1 is SGHDN and CDR2 FVKESK. V was pared by 0 bases and J by 4 bases, with 6 bases of the junction left unmatched. In DNA, the CDR3 is TGTGCCAGCAGCCAAGAACCTAGCGGGCTACCAGATACGCAGTATTTT. This sequence encodes CASSQEPSGLPDTQYF.